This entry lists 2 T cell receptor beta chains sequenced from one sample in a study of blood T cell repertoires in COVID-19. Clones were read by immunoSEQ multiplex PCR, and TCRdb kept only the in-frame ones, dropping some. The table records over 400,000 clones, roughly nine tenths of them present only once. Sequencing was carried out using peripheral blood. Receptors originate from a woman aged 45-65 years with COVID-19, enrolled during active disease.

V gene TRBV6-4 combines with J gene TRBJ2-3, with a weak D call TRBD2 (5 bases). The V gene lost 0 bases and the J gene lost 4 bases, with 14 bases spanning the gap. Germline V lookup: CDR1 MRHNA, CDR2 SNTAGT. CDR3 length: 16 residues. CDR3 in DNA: TGTGCCAGCAGTGACTCGAATAGCGATGGGCCAGATACGCAGTATTTT. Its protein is CASSDSNSDGPDTQYF.

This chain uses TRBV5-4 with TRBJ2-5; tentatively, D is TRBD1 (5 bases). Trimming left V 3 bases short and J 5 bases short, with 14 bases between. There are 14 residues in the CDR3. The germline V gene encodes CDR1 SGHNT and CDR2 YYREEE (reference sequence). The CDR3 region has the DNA TGTGCCAGCAGCTACCCAGGGAATTCGGAGACCCAGTACTTC. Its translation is CASSYPGNSETQYF.